These 5 T cell receptor beta chains came from one sample sequenced in a study of post-analysis software for immune sequencing data. Findings of the study overall: Patients carried roughly 5 TRBV segments more frequently than controls did, and TRBV5-6, TRBV5-1 and TRBV20-1 were among them.

Every TCR beta cDNA library bore unique molecular identifiers. MiXCR, run by TCRdb on the PCR reads, gives a single entry per CDR3 protein. The sample consists of roughly 400,000 distinct CDR3 sequences, more than 30% of them appearing once. These receptors have no identified antigens. The material sequenced was blood. The receptors derive from a girl aged 2 to 10 with multiple sclerosis.

This clonotype was seen a handful of times. The J gene is TRBJ2-7, the V gene TRBV12-3 or TRBV12-4; maybe TRBD2 (6 bases). Trimming removed 7 bases from V and 3 bases from J, with 10 bases in between. CDR3 size: 12 residues. The CDR3 loop is CASTPGLYEQYF. CDR3 bases: TGTGCCAGCACTCCGGGACTCTACGAGCAGTACTTC.

The chain is built from TRBV7-9 and TRBJ2-7, with D possibly being TRBD2 (7 bases). CDR3 size: 14 residues. The germline V gene encodes CDR1 SEHNR and CDR2 FQNEAQ (reference sequence). Trimming removed 4 bases at V and 4 bases at J, with 14 bases between. The CDR3 here is CASSSFGGLYEQYF. CDR3 sequence (DNA): TGTGCCAGCAGCTCGTTCGGGGGGCTGTACGAGCAGTACTTC.

This rearrangement joins TRBV20-1 to TRBJ2-5; tentative D call: TRBD2 (6 bases). The germline V gene encodes CDR1 DFQATT and CDR2 SNEGSKA (reference sequence). The CDR3 consists of 13 residues. Trimming pared 0 bases from V and 4 bases from J, leaving 9 bases between. The CDR3 region has the DNA TGCAGTGCTAGAGACGGGGGAGGAGAGACCCAGTACTTC. It is translated as CSARDGGGETQYF.

The chain links TRBV29-1 to TRBJ2-1, with D uncertain. The V end was cut by 1 base, the J end by 1 base, with 20 bases between. The CDR3 sequence is 18 residues long. CDR1 and CDR2 from the germline V gene are SQVTM and ANQGSEA. Written as DNA, the CDR3 is TGCAGCGTTGAAGCGCCCCCGTTACGGTCCCTGTCCTACAATGAGCAGTTCTTC. This encodes CSVEAPPLRSLSYNEQFF.

The V call is TRBV4-3, the J call TRBJ2-1, with D hard to call. CDR1 and CDR2 (germline): LGHNA, YSLEER. CDR3 length: 16 residues. Trimming shortened V by 1 base and J by 5 bases, and 15 bases separated the two germline ends. Here the CDR3 reads CASSQVADFVNNEQFF. The CDR3 DNA reads TGCGCCAGCAGCCAAGTTGCGGATTTCGTAAACAATGAGCAGTTCTTC.